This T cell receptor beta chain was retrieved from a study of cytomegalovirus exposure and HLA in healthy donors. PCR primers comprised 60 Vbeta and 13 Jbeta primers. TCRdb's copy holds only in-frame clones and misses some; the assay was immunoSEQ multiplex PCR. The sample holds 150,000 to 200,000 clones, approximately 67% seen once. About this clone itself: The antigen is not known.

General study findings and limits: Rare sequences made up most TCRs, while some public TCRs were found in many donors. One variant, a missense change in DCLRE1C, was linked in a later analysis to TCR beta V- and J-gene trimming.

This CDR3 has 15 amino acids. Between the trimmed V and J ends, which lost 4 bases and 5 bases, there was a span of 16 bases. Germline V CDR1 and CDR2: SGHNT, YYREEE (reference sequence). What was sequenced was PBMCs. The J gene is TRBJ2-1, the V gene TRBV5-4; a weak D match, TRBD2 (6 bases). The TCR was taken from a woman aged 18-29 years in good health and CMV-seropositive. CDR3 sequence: CASSPGLETNNEQFF. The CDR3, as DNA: TGTGCCAGCAGCCCGGGACTCGAAACTAACAATGAGCAGTTCTTC.